The present entry profiles one T cell receptor (beta chain) with its context. Its antigen is as yet unknown. The sample originates from a study of response to subunit inactivated influenza vaccine. Study results and caveats: Authors suggested each seasonal influenza vaccination recruits few new T cells.

TCRdb recomputed calls from the RT-PCR reads with MiXCR, one row per CDR3 protein. The table has approximately 530,000 distinct CDR3 sequences, approximately 7.6% seen once; the top ten hold over 10%. Sequencing was performed on PBMCs from blood, taken 23 to 25 months after vaccination. The receptor comes from a man aged 50 to 69 who received an inactivated influenza vaccine.

CDR3 in amino acids: CASSYSLGILGEQYF. The CDR3 DNA is TGTGCCAGCAGTTACTCGTTAGGGATCCTCGGAGAGCAGTACTTC. The V gene is TRBV6-5, the J gene TRBJ2-7; the D is unclear. The CDR3 has 15 residues. Deletions cut 0 bases from V and 7 bases from J, with 16 bases between. Germline CDR1 reads MNHEY; CDR2 reads SVGAGI.